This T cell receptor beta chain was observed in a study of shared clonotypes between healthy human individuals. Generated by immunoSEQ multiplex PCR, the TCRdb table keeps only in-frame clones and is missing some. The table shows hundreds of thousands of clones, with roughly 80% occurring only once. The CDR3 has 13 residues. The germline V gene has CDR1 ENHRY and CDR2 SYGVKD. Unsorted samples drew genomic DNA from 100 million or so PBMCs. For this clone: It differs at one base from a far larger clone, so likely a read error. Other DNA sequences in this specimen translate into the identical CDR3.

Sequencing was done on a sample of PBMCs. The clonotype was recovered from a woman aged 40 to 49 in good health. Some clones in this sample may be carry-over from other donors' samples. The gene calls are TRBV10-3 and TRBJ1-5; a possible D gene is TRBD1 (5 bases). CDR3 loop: CAISRGLGQPQHF. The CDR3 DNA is TGTGCCATCAGCCGGGGTTTGGGGCAGCCCCAGCACTTT.